This T cell receptor (beta chain) was sequenced during a study of blood T cell repertoires in COVID-19 (dated by TCRdb to between 2020 and 2021). About the study as a whole: The collaborator samples originated in the United States, Italy and Spain and spanned the acute and convalescent phases of COVID-19. The repertoires were released in a freely available public database meant as a resource for research on the immune response to SARS-CoV-2. The sample metadata nearly always contained a de-identified subject ID, COVID-19 status, age in years and sex. The material from the prospective study consisted of cDNA or gDNA derived from T cells, B-cell-depleted T cells, or PBMCs. Where available, HLA class I and class II types were obtained from metadata supplied by the sample provider rather than from assay-based typing. The samples were drawn from two sources: the first 160 participants of the ongoing ImmuneRACE study, and approximately 1,300 subjects contributed by 6 global collaborators. The dataset comprised deeply sampled blood TCRbeta repertoires from subjects exposed to, actively infected with, or recovered from COVID-19. The investigation overall reported the following: Clinical and demographic metadata were provided uncurated, with the amount varying by source and participant.

TCRbeta CDR3 regions were amplified from genomic DNA by means of the immunoSEQ Assay, a bias-controlled multiplex PCR. On the authors' methods: The number of nucleated cells in each sample was estimated from the amplification of reference gene primers within the assay. To quantify the absolute abundance of each unique TCRbeta CDR3 rearrangement, sequence reads were collapsed and filtered. For each sample, productive Simpson clonality was calculated by taking the square root of Simpson's diversity index across productive rearrangements. Held by TCRdb, this immuneACCESS table contains in-frame sequences only and omits some clones. Under half of the omission traces to an unresolved V gene where checked; the cause of the rest is unknown. That table is the source of V, J and clone size, and D and trimming were worked out from the DNA. Within this sample are nearly 250,000 clones, with 65% to 90% of them counted one time only. The ten largest clones capture 9.1% of the sample.

Participants in the prospective study were enrolled through a virtual design, were aged about 18 to 89 years, and lived in approximately 24 United States geographic areas. To assign participants to cohorts, the prospective study relied on clinical history that participants themselves reported in a screening survey and a study questionnaire. In the prospective study, mobile phlebotomists collected whole blood, serum and a nasopharyngeal or oropharyngeal swab from each participant. Over an approximately 2-month period, participants in the prospective study had the option of providing additional blood draws and questionnaires. Before DNA extraction, blood samples from the prospective study were shipped at room temperature or frozen. V is cut back by 5 bases and J by 2 bases, with 4 bases in the junction unmatched. The germline V gene (reference sequence) gives CDR1 as LNHDA and CDR2 as SQIVND. The CDR3 contains 15 residues, cysteine and phenylalanine counted. The CDR3 DNA has 45 bases and is translated from base 1.

In this sample, this clone turned up once. Its antigen is not yet known. No much larger clone exists at a distance of one base, and base qualities are not known. This TCR was recovered from a woman aged 45 to 65 with acute COVID-19. Here the chain combines TRBV19 and TRBJ2-1; TRBD1 aligns with 9 central bases. Sample: PBMCs or T cells enriched from blood (not recorded which). The DNA is as follows: TGTGCCAGTAGTGCATACAGGGGGCCCTACAATGAGCAGTTCTTC. The resulting protein is CASSAYRGPYNEQFF.